This TCR beta chain was captured in a study of CD8 T cells in ankylosing spondylitis. The CDR3 spans 19 residues. Unmatched junction bases numbered 18, after V lost 4 bases and J lost 0 bases. Germline CDR1 reads SGHRS; CDR2 reads YFSETQ. General study findings and limits: Relatively scarce in peripheral blood, disease-linked clones were CD8+. Reportedly, disease-linked clones are significantly enriched in ankylosing spondylitis patients' matched synovial fluid. Before this, some motif variants had been reported in reactive arthritis synovial fluid and blood. Ankylosing spondylitis blood appeared to carry a characteristic TCR beta motif of roughly eight highly homologous variants.

5'-RACE, quantitative and with molecular barcodes, yielded the TCR beta libraries. TCRdb called the 5' RACE reads again in MiXCR, with one record for every CDR3 protein. The sample shows approximately 440,000 distinct CDR3 sequences, roughly a sixth of them seen only once. For this clonotype: Antigen specificity is unknown.

Sequenced sample: blood, either unsorted or a sorted T cell fraction (not recorded which). The sequence derives from a male donor with ankylosing spondylitis. V gene TRBV5-1 combines with J gene TRBJ2-7; TRBD2 agrees at 8 bases. The CDR3 loop reads CASSIEPGSTSGPSYEQYF. The CDR3, as DNA: TGCGCCAGCAGCATAGAACCGGGTTCCACTAGCGGACCCTCCTACGAGCAGTACTTC.